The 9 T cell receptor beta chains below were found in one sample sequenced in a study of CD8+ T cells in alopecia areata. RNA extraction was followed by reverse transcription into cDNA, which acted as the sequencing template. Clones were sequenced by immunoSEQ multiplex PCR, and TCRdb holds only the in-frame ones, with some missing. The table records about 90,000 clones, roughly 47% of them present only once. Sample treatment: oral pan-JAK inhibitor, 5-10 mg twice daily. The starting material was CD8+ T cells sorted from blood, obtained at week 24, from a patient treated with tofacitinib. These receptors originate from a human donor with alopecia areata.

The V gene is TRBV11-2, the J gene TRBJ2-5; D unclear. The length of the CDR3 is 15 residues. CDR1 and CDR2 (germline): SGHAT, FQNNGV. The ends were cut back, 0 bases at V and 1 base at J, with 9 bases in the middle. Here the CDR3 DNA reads TGTGCCAGCAGCTTAGATTACGGAACCCAAGAGACCCAGTACTTC. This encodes CASSLDYGTQETQYF.

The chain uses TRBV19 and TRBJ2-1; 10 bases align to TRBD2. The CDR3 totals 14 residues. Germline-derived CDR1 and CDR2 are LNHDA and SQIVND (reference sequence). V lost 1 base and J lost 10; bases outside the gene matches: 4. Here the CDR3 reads CASSIALAGDEQFF. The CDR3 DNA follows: TGTGCCAGTAGTATAGCCCTAGCGGGAGACGAGCAGTTCTTC.

The CDR3 bases are TGTGCCAGCAGCACCTCCGGGACAGGGGGGAACAATGAGCAGTTCTTC. Protein product: CASSTSGTGGNNEQFF. The chain uses TRBV21-1 and TRBJ2-1; the table's D call, TRBD1, has no DNA check behind it. TRBV21-1 is flagged as a pseudogene. CDR3 length equals 16 residues.

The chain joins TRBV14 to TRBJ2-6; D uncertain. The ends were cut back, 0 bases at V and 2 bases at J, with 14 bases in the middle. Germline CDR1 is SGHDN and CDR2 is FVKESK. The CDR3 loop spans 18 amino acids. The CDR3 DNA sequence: TGTGCCAGCAGCCAAGATGGTACAGCCCAGGCTGGGGCCAACGTCCTGACTTTC. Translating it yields CASSQDGTAQAGANVLTF.

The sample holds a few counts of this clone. Written as DNA, the CDR3 is TGTGCCAGCAGGAGTGGACCTGAGCAGTACTTC. It specifies CASRSGPEQYF. V usage is TRBV6-1 and J usage is TRBJ2-7; unclear D gene. Between the trimmed V and J ends, which lost 6 bases and 7 bases, there was a span of 10 bases. CDR1 and CDR2 (germline): MNHNS, SASEGT. The CDR3 has 11 residues.

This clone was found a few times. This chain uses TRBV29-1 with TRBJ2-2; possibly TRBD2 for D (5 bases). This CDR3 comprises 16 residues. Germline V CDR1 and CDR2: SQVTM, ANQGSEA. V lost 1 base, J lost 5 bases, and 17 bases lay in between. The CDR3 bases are TGCAGCGTTGAAGGTCGATGGGGAGTTCCAACCGGGGAGCTGTTTTTT. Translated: CSVEGRWGVPTGELFF.

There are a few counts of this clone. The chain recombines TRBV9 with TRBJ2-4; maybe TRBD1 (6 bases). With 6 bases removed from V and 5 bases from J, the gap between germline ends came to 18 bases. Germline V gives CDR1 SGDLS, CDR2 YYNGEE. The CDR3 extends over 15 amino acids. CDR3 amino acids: CASTEGWGPENIQYF. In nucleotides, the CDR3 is TGTGCCAGCACCGAAGGGTGGGGGCCGGAAAACATTCAGTACTTC.

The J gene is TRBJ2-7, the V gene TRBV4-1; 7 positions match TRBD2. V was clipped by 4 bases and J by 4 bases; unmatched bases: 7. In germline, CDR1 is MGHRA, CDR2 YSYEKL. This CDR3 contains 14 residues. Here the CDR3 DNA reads TGCGCCAGCAGCCCAACTAGCGCCGGGTACGAGCAGTACTTC. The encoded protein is CASSPTSAGYEQYF.

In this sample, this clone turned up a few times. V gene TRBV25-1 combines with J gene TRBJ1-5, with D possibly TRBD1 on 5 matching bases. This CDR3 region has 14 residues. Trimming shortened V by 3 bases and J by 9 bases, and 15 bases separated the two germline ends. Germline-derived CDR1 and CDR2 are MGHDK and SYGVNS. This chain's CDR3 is CASSDQGAYPPQHF. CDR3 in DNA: TGTGCCAGCAGTGATCAGGGAGCCTATCCGCCCCAGCATTTT.